This is a list of T cell receptor beta chains from one sample in a study of radiotherapy plus CTLA-4 blockade in lung cancer. TCRdb keeps only in-frame clones here, not all; method: immunoSEQ multiplex PCR. The sample has about 110,000 clones; more than 75% are singletons. The specimen was peripheral blood, collected from a patient treated with radiotherapy plus ipilimumab. These receptors all stem from a human donor with non-small cell lung cancer that progressed on radiotherapy plus ipilimumab. Some clones in this sample may be carry-over from other donors' samples. Each CDR3 is given with its conserved first and last residue. The order of the fields is clone size, J gene, D gene, V gene, CDR3 protein, CDR3 DNA. The D gene is left open where the match is weak. Size tells how often a clone was seen (once, few, many) or the class of an expanded clone, and some rows leave it out.

once TRBJ1-2 NA TRBV7-9 CASSSMAKDHGYTF TGTGCCAGCAGCTCTATGGCCAAGGACCATGGCTACACCTTC
NA TRBJ1-5 NA TRBV9 CASSVDGNQPQHF TGTGCCAGCAGCGTAGATGGCAATCAGCCCCAGCATTTT
NA TRBJ2-5 NA TRBV5-1 CASSLSQETQYF TGCGCCAGCAGCTTATCCCAAGAGACCCAGTACTTC
NA TRBJ1-1 TRBD1 TRBV7-9 CASSLQQGGGTEAFF TGTGCCAGCAGCTTACAACAGGGGGGTGGGACTGAAGCTTTCTTT
NA TRBJ1-5 NA TRBV6-5 CASSYGRRVPQHF TGTGCCAGCAGTTACGGGAGGAGAGTGCCCCAGCATTTT
NA TRBJ1-6 NA TRBV7-3 CASSLTGGGASNNSPLHF TGTGCCAGCAGCTTAACGGGGGGCGGGGCCTCCAATAATTCACCCCTCCACTTT
once TRBJ1-3 TRBD1 TRBV18 CASSPSGDRPRNTIYF TGTGCCAGCTCACCAAGTGGGGACAGACCAAGAAACACCATATATTTT
NA TRBJ2-3 NA TRBV5-4 CASSAGRRTRTDTQYF TGTGCCAGCAGCGCAGGCCGGCGGACCCGCACAGATACGCAGTATTTT
NA TRBJ2-3 TRBD1 TRBV11-2 CASSPRTGGTDTQYF TGTGCCAGCAGCCCAAGGACAGGGGGCACAGATACGCAGTATTTT
NA TRBJ1-1 NA TRBV29-1 CSGRQTSMNTEAFF TGCAGCGGGAGACAGACAAGTATGAACACTGAAGCTTTCTTT
NA TRBJ2-6 NA TRBV5-1 CASSFGSSGANVLTF TGCGCCAGCAGCTTCGGGAGCTCTGGGGCCAACGTCCTGACTTTC
NA TRBJ1-1 NA TRBV7-2 CASSLTRTGNTEAFF TGTGCCAGCAGCCTCACCCGAACAGGGAACACTGAAGCTTTCTTT
NA TRBJ2-3 TRBD1 TRBV7-2 CASSLARGRGDTQYF TGTGCCAGCAGCCTCGCAAGGGGGCGAGGAGATACGCAGTATTTT
NA TRBJ1-2 NA TRBV27 CASSFTGNYGYTF TGTGCCAGCAGTTTCACGGGAAACTATGGCTACACCTTC
few TRBJ1-4 NA TRBV7-2 CASSFLTVGEKLFF TGTGCCAGCAGCTTTTTGACAGTGGGTGAAAAACTGTTTTTT
NA TRBJ1-2 NA TRBV6-1 CASSPDSYGYTF TGTGCCAGCAGCCCGGACAGCTATGGCTACACCTTC
NA TRBJ1-6 NA TRBV7-9 CASSPGGHNSPLHF TGTGCCAGCAGCCCTGGGGGACATAATTCACCCCTCCACTTT
NA TRBJ2-7 NA TRBV5-1 CASGDTEHYEQYF TGCGCCAGCGGCGATACAGAGCACTACGAGCAGTACTTC
NA TRBJ2-7 TRBD2 TRBV6-1 CASRQAGTTYEQYF TGTGCCAGCAGGCAAGCGGGGACGACTTACGAGCAGTACTTC
NA TRBJ1-5 NA TRBV29-1 CSVQGPGSNQPQHF TGCAGCGTTCAGGGGCCGGGTAGCAATCAGCCCCAGCATTTT
NA TRBJ2-3 NA TRBV2 CASIGYVRRGANTDTQYF TGTGCCAGCATTGGATATGTGCGACGGGGGGCAAACACAGATACGCAGTATTTT
NA TRBJ1-2 NA TRBV7-2 CASSLRDSEGFDYGYTF TGTGCCAGCAGCTTACGAGATTCGGAGGGGTTTGACTATGGCTACACCTTC
NA TRBJ2-2 TRBD2 TRBV5-1 CASSLMPGLNTGELFF TGCGCCAGCAGCTTGATGCCGGGACTAAATACCGGGGAGCTGTTTTTT
once TRBJ1-1 TRBD1 TRBV7-2 CASSLQGASVTEAFF TGTGCCAGCAGCTTACAGGGGGCGTCGGTCACTGAAGCTTTCTTT
NA TRBJ2-5 TRBD1 TRBV6-5 CASRFGQGQETQYF TGTGCCAGCAGGTTCGGACAGGGGCAAGAGACCCAGTACTTC
NA TRBJ2-5 NA TRBV5-5 CASSPRTLETQYF TGTGCCAGCAGCCCTCGGACGTTGGAGACCCAGTACTTC
NA TRBJ2-1 TRBD1 TRBV7-2 CASNRDRVYNEQFF TGTGCCAGTAACCGGGACAGGGTTTACAATGAGCAGTTCTTC
NA TRBJ2-5 NA TRBV5-1 CASSPWAGAVGETQYF TGCGCCAGCAGCCCCTGGGCGGGGGCGGTCGGAGAGACCCAGTACTTC
few TRBJ2-3 TRBD1 TRBV7-8 CASSPRQGGTDTQYF TGTGCCAGCAGCCCCCGACAGGGGGGAACAGATACGCAGTATTTT
NA TRBJ2-2 NA TRBV18 CASSPMGVAGELFF TGTGCCAGCTCACCTATGGGGGTCGCCGGGGAGCTGTTTTTT
NA TRBJ1-2 NA TRBV4-3 CASSQAFFGYGYTF TGCGCCAGCAGCCAAGCCTTTTTCGGCTATGGCTACACCTTC
medium-sized TRBJ1-2 NA TRBV7-9 CASSLILGDLGYGYTF TGTGCCAGCAGCTTAATTCTAGGGGACTTAGGGTATGGCTACACCTTC
NA TRBJ1-2 NA TRBV5-4 CASSFSGLGTYGYTF TGTGCCAGCAGCTTTTCAGGTCTTGGGACCTATGGCTACACCTTC
once TRBJ1-5 NA TRBV7-8 CASSSIGWGGGNQPQHF TGTGCCAGCAGCTCGATTGGGTGGGGCGGTGGCAATCAGCCCCAGCATTTT
NA TRBJ1-4 NA TRBV15 CATSRDSQGSTNEKLFF TGTGCCACCAGCAGAGATTCCCAGGGGTCCACTAATGAAAAACTGTTTTTT
NA TRBJ1-6 TRBD1 TRBV5-1 CASSRIGQGDSPLHF TGCGCCAGCAGCCGTATAGGACAGGGGGATTCACCCCTCCACTTT
NA TRBJ2-1 NA TRBV5-4 CASSLGQHNEQFF TGTGCCAGCAGCTTGGGGCAGCACAATGAGCAGTTCTTC
NA TRBJ2-3 TRBD2 TRBV9 CASSGSGGFTDTQYF TGTGCCAGCAGCGGTAGCGGGGGGTTTACAGATACGCAGTATTTT
NA TRBJ2-3 NA TRBV4-1 CASSQDSSRPPTDTQYF TGCGCCAGCAGCCAAGATAGTTCTAGGCCGCCAACAGATACGCAGTATTTT
few TRBJ2-1 NA TRBV29-1 CSVSPGGVDEQFF TGCAGCGTCTCCCCCGGCGGGGTCGATGAGCAGTTCTTC
NA TRBJ1-2 NA TRBV15 CATSRGGTMGHGYTF TGTGCCACCAGCAGAGGGGGGACCATGGGACATGGCTACACCTTC
NA TRBJ1-6 NA TRBV7-9 CASSLQGLDSPLHF TGTGCCAGCAGCTTACAGGGGCTTGATTCACCCCTCCACTTT
NA TRBJ1-2 NA TRBV4-3 CASSQEFGTGYTF TGCGCCAGCAGCCAAGAATTCGGGACTGGCTACACCTTC
NA TRBJ2-7 TRBD1 TRBV7-3 CASSSGTGLYEQYF TGTGCCAGCAGCTCCGGGACAGGCCTCTACGAGCAGTACTTC
once TRBJ2-3 NA TRBV7-2 CASSPSEFSTDTQYF TGTGCCAGCAGCCCATCGGAATTTAGCACAGATACGCAGTATTTT
NA TRBJ1-1 NA TRBV5-1 CATSREGNTEAFF TGCGCCACCAGCCGGGAGGGAAACACTGAAGCTTTCTTT
NA TRBJ2-1 NA TRBV5-4 CASSLRTVLGNEQFF TGTGCCAGCAGCTTAAGAACGGTGCTAGGGAATGAGCAGTTCTTC
NA TRBJ2-3 NA TRBV5-5 CASSLARDRNADTQYF TGTGCCAGCAGCTTGGCCAGGGATAGAAACGCAGATACGCAGTATTTT
NA TRBJ1-1 TRBD1 TRBV2 CASRLGTGKAEAFF TGTGCCAGCAGATTAGGGACAGGGAAGGCTGAAGCTTTCTTT
once TRBJ1-6 NA TRBV7-9 CASSLGTWAVGSPLHF TGTGCCAGCAGCTTAGGAACCTGGGCAGTCGGTTCACCCCTCCACTTT
NA TRBJ2-4 NA TRBV28 CASTQSLSSIIAKNIQYF TGTGCCAGCACCCAGAGTTTGAGCAGCATTATAGCCAAAAACATTCAGTACTTC
once TRBJ1-6 TRBD1 TRBV7-9 CASSPPGQGYSPLHF TGTGCCAGCAGCCCCCCCGGACAGGGGTATTCACCCCTCCACTTT
once TRBJ2-3 NA TRBV29-1 CSVEMRFASTDTQYF TGCAGCGTTGAAATGAGGTTTGCAAGCACAGATACGCAGTATTTT
NA TRBJ1-2 TRBD1 TRBV18 CASSPPGSHTGDNYGYTF TGTGCCAGCTCACCACCGGGATCACACACAGGGGACAACTATGGCTACACCTTC
many TRBJ1-1 NA TRBV11-1 CASTSGVGSWAMNTEAFF TGTGCCAGCACCTCCGGGGTAGGTTCCTGGGCTATGAACACTGAAGCTTTCTTT
NA TRBJ2-7 NA TRBV4-2 CASSRRIVYEQYF TGTGCCAGCAGCCGAAGGATAGTCTACGAGCAGTACTTC
NA TRBJ2-7 TRBD1 TRBV10-2 CASSSSGTGYYEQYF TGCGCCAGCAGTAGCTCGGGGACAGGGTACTACGAGCAGTACTTC
NA TRBJ1-6 NA TRBV6-1 CASSVRRSPLHF TGTGCCAGCAGCGTCCGGAGGTCACCCCTCCACTTT
few TRBJ1-6 TRBD1 TRBV14 CASGDRVRSPLHF TGTGCCAGCGGAGACAGGGTTCGTTCACCCCTCCACTTT